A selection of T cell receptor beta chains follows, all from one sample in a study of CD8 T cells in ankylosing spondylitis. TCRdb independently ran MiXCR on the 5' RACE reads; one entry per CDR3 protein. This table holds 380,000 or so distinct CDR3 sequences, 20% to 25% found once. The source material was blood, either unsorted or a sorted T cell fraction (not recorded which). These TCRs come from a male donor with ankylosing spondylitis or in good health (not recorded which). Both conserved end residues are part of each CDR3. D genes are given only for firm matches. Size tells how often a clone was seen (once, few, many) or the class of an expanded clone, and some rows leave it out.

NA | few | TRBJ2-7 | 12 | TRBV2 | TGTGCCAGCAGTGGACCGATCTACGAGCAGTACTTC | CASSGPIYEQYF
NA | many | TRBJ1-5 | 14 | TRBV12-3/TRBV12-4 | TGTGCCAGCAGAACGACGGCTAGCAATCAGCCCCAGCATTTT | CASRTTASNQPQHF
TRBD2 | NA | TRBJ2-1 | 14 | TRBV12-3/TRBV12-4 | TGTGCCAGCAGTGTAGCTAGCGGGGGCAATGAGCAGTTCTTC | CASSVASGGNEQFF
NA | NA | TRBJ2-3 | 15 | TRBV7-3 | TGTGCCAGCAGCTTATTTTCAGCTAGCACAGATACGCAGTATTTT | CASSLFSASTDTQYF
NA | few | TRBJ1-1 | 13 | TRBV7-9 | TGTGCCAGCAGGGCTACAGGGTCCACTGAAGCTTTCTTT | CASRATGSTEAFF
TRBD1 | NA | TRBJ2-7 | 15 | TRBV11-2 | TGTGCCAGCAGCTCATGGGACAGTGCTGCCTACGAGCAGTACTTC | CASSSWDSAAYEQYF
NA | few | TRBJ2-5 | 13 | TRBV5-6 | TGTGCCAGCAGCTTGTACAACCAAGAGACCCAGTACTTC | CASSLYNQETQYF
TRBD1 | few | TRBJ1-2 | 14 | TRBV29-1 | TGCAGCGTTGAAAACCTCGGGACAGGGGAGGATTACACCTTC | CSVENLGTGEDYTF
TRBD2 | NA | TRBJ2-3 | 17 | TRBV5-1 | TGCGCCAGCAGCAACCGACTAGCGGGGGGCTCACCAGATACGCAGTATTTT | CASSNRLAGGSPDTQYF
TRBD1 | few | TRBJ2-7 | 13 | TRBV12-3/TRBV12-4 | TGTGCCAGCAGTTCGACGACAGGGGGCGAGCAGTACTTC | CASSSTTGGEQYF
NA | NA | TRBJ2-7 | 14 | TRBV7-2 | TGTGCCAGCAGCTTATTTGACCCCTCCTACGAGCAGTACTTC | CASSLFDPSYEQYF
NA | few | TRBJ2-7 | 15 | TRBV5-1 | TGCGCCAGCAGCTGGGCGGGAACCCACTCCTACGAGCAGTACTTC | CASSWAGTHSYEQYF
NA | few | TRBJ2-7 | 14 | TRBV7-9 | TGTGCCAGCAGCTTAGTTACGGGGCTGGACGAGCAGTACTTC | CASSLVTGLDEQYF
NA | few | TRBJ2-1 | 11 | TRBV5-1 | TGCGCCAGCAGCGGGCAAAATGAGCAGTTCTTC | CASSGQNEQFF
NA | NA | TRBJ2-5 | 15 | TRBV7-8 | TGTGCCAGCAGCTTAGTTCCAGGGGTCCAAGAGACCCAGTACTTC | CASSLVPGVQETQYF
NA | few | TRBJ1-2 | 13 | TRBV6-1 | TGTGCCAGCAGTGAGGGGGGCAACTATGGCTACACCTTC | CASSEGGNYGYTF
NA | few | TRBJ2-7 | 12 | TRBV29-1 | TGCAGCGTAGTTACAGGGTTCGGCGAGCAGTACTTC | CSVVTGFGEQYF
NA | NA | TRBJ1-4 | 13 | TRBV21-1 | TGTGCCAGCATGGGGGGCGGCGCTGAAAAACTGTTTTTT | CASMGGGAEKLFF
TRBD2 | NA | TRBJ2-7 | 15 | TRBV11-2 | TGTGCCAGCAGCTTCGGTGGACTAGTAGAACACGAGCAGTACTTC | CASSFGGLVEHEQYF
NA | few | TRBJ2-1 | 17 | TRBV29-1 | TGCAGCGTTGAAGATATATCGGCTAGTTGGAGGGGCAATGAGCAGTTCTTC | CSVEDISASWRGNEQFF
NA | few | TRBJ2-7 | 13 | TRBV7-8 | TGTGCCAGCGCCCAGGTGACGGTTTACGAGCAGTACTTC | CASAQVTVYEQYF
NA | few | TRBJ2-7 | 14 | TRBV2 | TGTGCCAGCAGTGAACAAAGGATTCCGTACGAGCAGTACTTC | CASSEQRIPYEQYF
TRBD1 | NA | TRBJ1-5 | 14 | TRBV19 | TGTGCCAGTAGTAAAGGACAGGACAATCAGCCCCAGCATTTT | CASSKGQDNQPQHF
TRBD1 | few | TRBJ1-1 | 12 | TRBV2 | TGTGCCAGCACCGAAGGGACAGTCGAAGCTTTCTTT | CASTEGTVEAFF
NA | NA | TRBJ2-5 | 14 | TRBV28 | TGTGCCAGCAGACCCCCGGGACAAATAGAGACCCAGTACTTC | CASRPPGQIETQYF
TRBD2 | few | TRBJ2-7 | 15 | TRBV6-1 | TGTGCCAGCAGTCCGGGGGGGGGACGAGCATACGAGCAGTACTTC | CASSPGGGRAYEQYF
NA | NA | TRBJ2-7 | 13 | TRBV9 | TGTGCCAGCAGCGTGAACGAGTTCCGCGAGCAGTACTTC | CASSVNEFREQYF
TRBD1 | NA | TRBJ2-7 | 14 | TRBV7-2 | TGTGCCAGCAGCCCTTACAGGGGAGTGGGTGAGCAGTACTTC | CASSPYRGVGEQYF
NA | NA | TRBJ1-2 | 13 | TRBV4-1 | TGCGCCAGCAGCCAAGATATGGGGCGCGGCTACACCTTC | CASSQDMGRGYTF
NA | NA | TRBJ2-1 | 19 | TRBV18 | TGTGCCAGCTCACTAACCCAGGGTGAGGGAGTCCGATCCTACAATGAGCAGTTCTTC | CASSLTQGEGVRSYNEQFF
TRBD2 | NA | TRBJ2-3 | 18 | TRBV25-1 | TGTGCCAGCAGTGAATATAGAACCACTAGCGGCCTCACAGATACGCAGTATTTT | CASSEYRTTSGLTDTQYF
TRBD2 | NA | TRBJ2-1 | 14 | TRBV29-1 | TGCAGCGTTGAAGACTCCGACGGGGGGAATGAGCAGTTCTTC | CSVEDSDGGNEQFF
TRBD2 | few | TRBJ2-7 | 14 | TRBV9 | TGTGCCAGCAGCGTAGAGGGACTAGCGGGAGAGCAGTACTTC | CASSVEGLAGEQYF
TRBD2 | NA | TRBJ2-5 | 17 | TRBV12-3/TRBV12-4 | TGTGCCAGCAGTAGGACTAGCGGGGGGGCGTACCAAGAGACCCAGTACTTC | CASSRTSGGAYQETQYF
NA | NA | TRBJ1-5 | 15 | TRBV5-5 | TGTGCCAGCAGCTTGGGGGCTTTTAGCAATCAGCCCCAGCATTTT | CASSLGAFSNQPQHF
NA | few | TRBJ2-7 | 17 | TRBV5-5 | TGTGCCAGCAGCTTGAATCGGCTATCCGGGACATTCTACGAGCAGTACTTC | CASSLNRLSGTFYEQYF
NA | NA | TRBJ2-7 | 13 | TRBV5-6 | TGTGCCAGCAACGGACATTACTCCTACGAGCAGTACTTC | CASNGHYSYEQYF
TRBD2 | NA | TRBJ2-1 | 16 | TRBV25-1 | TGTGCCAGCAGTGACCTAGCGGGGGAATTTTCCAATGAGCAGTTCTTC | CASSDLAGEFSNEQFF
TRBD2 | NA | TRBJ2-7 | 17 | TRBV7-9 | TGTGCCAGCAGCTTTCGGCTAGCGGGGGCCAACTCCTACGAGCAGTACTTC | CASSFRLAGANSYEQYF
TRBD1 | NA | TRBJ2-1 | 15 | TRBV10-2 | TGCGCCAGCAGTCCCCCGGGACAGGCTTACAATGAGCAGTTCTTC | CASSPPGQAYNEQFF
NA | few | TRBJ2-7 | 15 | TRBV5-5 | TGTGCCAGCAGATACCAAGGACAGATAAACTACGAGCAGTACTTC | CASRYQGQINYEQYF
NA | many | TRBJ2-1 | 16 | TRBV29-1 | TGCAGCGTTGAAGATCTGGTGGAGAGCTCCTACAATGAGCAGTTCTTC | CSVEDLVESSYNEQFF
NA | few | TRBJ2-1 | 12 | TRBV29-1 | TGCAGCGTTGATGGACCCTACAATGAGCAGTTCTTC | CSVDGPYNEQFF
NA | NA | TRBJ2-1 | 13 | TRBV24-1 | TGTGCCACCAGTGAGGTTGCGGACAATGAGCAGTTCTTC | CATSEVADNEQFF
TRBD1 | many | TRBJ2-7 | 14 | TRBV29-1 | TGCAGCGTCCAGGGACAGGGATCGTCCTACGAGCAGTACTTC | CSVQGQGSSYEQYF
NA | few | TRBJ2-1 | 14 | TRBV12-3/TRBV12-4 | TGTGCCAGCACCGCGGGTGGGGAATACAATGAGCAGTTCTTC | CASTAGGEYNEQFF
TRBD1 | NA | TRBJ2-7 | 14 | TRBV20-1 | TGCAGTGCTAATCGGGACAGGGGGCCCTACGAGCAGTACTTC | CSANRDRGPYEQYF
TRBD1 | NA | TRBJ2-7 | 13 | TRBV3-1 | TGTGCCAGCCGCGGGACAGGGGGCCACGAGCAGTACTTC | CASRGTGGHEQYF